This T cell receptor beta chain was documented in a study of T-cell reconstitution after alpha-beta-depleted transplantation in children (dated by TCRdb to about 2016). About the full investigation: The study quantitatively tracked T-cell immune reconstitution after TCRalphabeta/CD19-depleted allogeneic hematopoietic cell transplantation in children using TCR repertoire profiling.

In regard to this clonotype: The antigen it recognizes is unknown. Per-base qualities were not stored, and no clone one base away is much larger.

Library preparation used PCR. The instrument given in TCRdb is Illumina HiSeq 2500. To normalize quantification of the TCRbeta repertoire, the TCR libraries were built with molecular barcoding that relied on unique molecular identifiers. TCRdb reanalyzed the raw reads on its own, using fastp at Q25 for trimming and MiXCR for clone calling, and kept in-frame beta chains. Entries are consolidated by CDR3 protein sequence, retaining the most common genes and DNA. A total of 500,000 to 600,000 distinct CDR3 sequences appear in this sample, 18% of them only once. The ten most abundant clones make up approximately 3% of the sample. This clonotype was obtained from a human donor who donated a stem cell graft to a child with acute lymphoblastic leukemia. The sequences come from PBMCs from the stem cell graft donor, collected from the stem cell graft.

For the CDR3, the sequence is CASSFEQGRVPYEQYF. The DNA sequence is TGCGCCAGCAGCTTCGAACAGGGGAGAGTTCCCTACGAGCAGTACTTC. The receptor chain draws on TRBV5-1 and TRBJ2-7, with 7 central nucleotides matching TRBD1. CDR1 SGHRS and CDR2 YFSETQ were looked up in the germline V gene. The CDR3 sequence holds 16 residues, the cysteine and phenylalanine included. Only CDR3 DNA remains: 48 bases, in frame from the first base. V lost 2 bases and J lost 2 bases, and the count of bases not matched to a germline gene is 10.